This entry lists 13 T cell receptor beta chains sequenced from one sample in a study of CD8 T cell repertoires and HIV-1 epitope variants. What these receptors recognize is not known. Assay used: immunoSEQ multiplex PCR; TCRdb lists only in-frame clones, some missing. The sample shows roughly 5,000 clones, 55% to 75% of them seen only once. The source material was cultured CD8+ T cells derived from PBMCs. The receptors here all came from a male donor with HIV.

This clone was seen just once. V usage is TRBV5-1 and J usage is TRBJ2-1; TRBD2 is a possible D gene (5 bases). Germline-derived CDR1 and CDR2 are SGHRS and YFSETQ. V shed 0 bases and J shed 5 bases, with 9 bases lying between them. The CDR3 consists of 14 residues. CDR3 protein: CASSLGGSDNEQFF. The DNA for the CDR3 is TGCGCCAGCAGCTTGGGGGGTAGCGACAATGAGCAGTTCTTC.

This chain links TRBV2 with TRBJ2-7; D gene unclear. The CDR3 totals 12 residues. Germline CDR1 reads SNHLY; CDR2 reads FYNNEI. V lost 4 bases to trimming and J lost 0 bases, with 4 bases between them. This CDR3 is CASSGSSYEQYF. The CDR3 region has the DNA TGTGCCAGCAGTGGGAGCTCCTACGAGCAGTACTTC. Full variable domain (rest looked up from reference TRBV2 and TRBJ2-7): EPEVTQTPSHQVTQMGQEVILRCVPISNHLYFYWYRQILGQKVEFLVSFYNNEISEKSEIFDDQFSVERPDGSNFTLKIRSTKLEDSAMYFCASSGSSYEQYFGPGTRLTVT.

The J gene is TRBJ2-1, the V gene TRBV28; 14 bases fit TRBD2. After removal of 2 bases from V and 9 bases from J, the junction contained 9 bases not matched to a gene. Germline-derived CDR1 and CDR2 are MDHEN and SYDVKM. The CDR3 consists of 17 residues. The CDR3 region is CASSLVVGLAGGGEQFF. In DNA, the CDR3 is TGTGCCAGCAGTTTAGTCGTCGGACTAGCGGGGGGTGGTGAGCAGTTCTTC.

Points on this clone: Different DNA sequences within this sample yield the same CDR3. This chain connects TRBV27 to TRBJ2-7; 11 bases align to TRBD1. CDR1 is MNHEY, CDR2 SMNVEV, per germline (reference sequence). The CDR3 runs 15 residues. V lost 4 bases to trimming and J lost 1 base; unmatched junction nucleotides: 3. The CDR3 loop is CASSSGQGDSYEQYF. The CDR3 DNA reads as TGTGCCAGCAGTTCGGGACAGGGGGATTCCTACGAGCAGTACTTC.

V and J are TRBV4-3 and TRBJ1-1; no firm D call. Germline V gene data show CDR1 as LGHNA and CDR2 as YSLEER. Trimming left V 1 base short and J 3 bases short, with 15 bases between. The CDR3 loop spans 16 amino acids. The CDR3 sequence: CASSQGSGGFYTEAFF. The DNA for the CDR3 is TGCGCCAGCAGCCAAGGGTCGGGTGGATTTTACACTGAAGCTTTCTTT.

This chain links TRBV19 with TRBJ2-2; D tentatively fits TRBD1 or TRBD2 (5 bases each). V was shortened by 3 bases and J by 3 bases, with 8 bases between the two germline ends. Germline CDR1 LNHDA, CDR2 SQIVND (reference sequence). This CDR3 has 14 residues. The CDR3 DNA sequence: TGTGCCAGTAGTATTGGGACCTACACCGGGGAGCTGTTTTTT. Its protein is CASSIGTYTGELFF.

The chain has TRBV4-3 and TRBJ2-3; D not resolved. Trimming left V 0 bases short and J 2 bases short, with 0 bases between. The CDR3 has 12 amino acids. Germline loops: CDR1 LGHNA, CDR2 YSLEER. This CDR3 reads CASSQDTDTQYF. CDR3 sequence (DNA): TGCGCCAGCAGCCAAGACACAGATACGCAGTATTTT.

This chain joins TRBV28 and TRBJ2-7, with 10 nucleotides matching TRBD1. This CDR3 has 17 amino acids. Germline V CDR1 and CDR2: MDHEN, SYDVKM. Trimming removed 1 base from V and 6 bases from J; junction bases left unmatched: 12. In DNA form, the CDR3 reads TGTGCCAGCAGTTTATTGCTGGTAGGGACAGGGGAGGCCGAGCAGTACTTC. Protein: CASSLLLVGTGEAEQYF. The full variable domain, its missing parts supplied by reference TRBV28 and TRBJ2-7, is DVKVTQSSRYLVKRTGEKVFLECVQDMDHENMFWYRQDPGLGLRLIYFSYDVKMKEKGDIPEGYSVSREKKERFSLILESASTNQTSMYLCASSLLLVGTGEAEQYFGPGTRLTVT.

The rearrangement joins TRBV5-8 to TRBJ2-7; D not certain. The CDR3 extends over 13 amino acids. CDR1 and CDR2 (germline): SGHTS, YDEGEE. The V gene lost 0 bases and the J gene lost 1 base, with 5 bases spanning the gap. CDR3 region: CASSLEGSYEQYF. The DNA for the CDR3 is TGTGCCAGCAGCTTGGAGGGTTCCTACGAGCAGTACTTC.

V gene TRBV19 combines with J gene TRBJ1-2, with D possibly matching TRBD1 (5 bases). V was trimmed by 2 bases and J by 4 bases, leaving 14 bases between them. Germline CDR1 and CDR2: LNHDA and SQIVND (reference sequence). The CDR3 is 15 residues long. This chain's CDR3 is CASSIQPRQLYGYTF. Here the CDR3 DNA reads TGTGCCAGTAGTATACAGCCTCGACAGCTCTATGGCTACACCTTC.

The chain employs TRBV30 and TRBJ2-3; no reliable D call. Germline lookup yields CDR1 GTSNPN and CDR2 SVGIG (reference sequence). There are 15 residues in the CDR3. The CDR3 reads CASISGHSYTDTQYF. The CDR3 nucleotides read TGTGCGTCCATCTCGGGCCACTCCTACACAGATACGCAGTATTTT.

J is TRBJ2-1 and V is TRBV6-4, with 9 bases identical to TRBD2. Germline lookup yields CDR1 MRHNA and CDR2 SNTAGT. V shed 4 bases and J 4 bases; nucleotides not matched to a gene: 2. The length of the CDR3 is 14 residues. The CDR3 coding sequence is TGTGCCAGCAGTGTAGCGGGGGCGTACAATGAGCAGTTCTTC. Translation: CASSVAGAYNEQFF.

This chain uses TRBV23-1 with TRBJ2-1, with D possibly TRBD1 on 5 matching bases. TRBV23-1 is an ORF, with its function uncertain. Trimming took off 4 bases at V and 4 bases at J, with 26 bases between the two ends. CDR3 size: 19 residues. The CDR3 coding sequence is TGCGCCAGCAGTCGAAAGGGGCTGGTCGACCCTCAAGATTACAATGAGCAGTTCTTC. Translating gives CASSRKGLVDPQDYNEQFF.